This passage covers 31 T cell receptor beta chains from one sample sequenced in a study of cytomegalovirus exposure and HLA in healthy donors. The PCR contained 60 Vbeta and 13 Jbeta primers. Some clones are missing from TCRdb's copy, which holds only in-frame ones; the method was immunoSEQ multiplex PCR. This table has roughly 150,000 clones, approximately 83% appearing once. Sequenced material: PBMCs. All receptors come from a male donor in good health and CMV-seronegative.

V gene TRBV27 combines with J gene TRBJ2-4, with D unclear. The CDR3 runs to 14 residues. CDR1 MNHEY and CDR2 SMNVEV come from the germline V gene (reference sequence). The ends were cut back, 4 bases at V and 7 bases at J, with 14 bases in the middle. The CDR3 DNA is TGTGCCAGCAGTTCTAGTAGCTATAGTAACATTCAGTACTTC. Protein sequence: CASSSSSYSNIQYF.

The chain combines TRBV11-3 with TRBJ2-6, with D possibly TRBD2 on 5 matching bases. Germline-derived CDR1 and CDR2 are SGHNT and YENEEA. The CDR3 spans 16 residues. V was pared by 3 bases and J by 3 bases, with 12 bases between. The CDR3 DNA is TGTGCCAGCAGCTTCCTAGCCTCAGGTGGGGCCAACGTCCTGACTTTC. Translation: CASSFLASGGANVLTF.

The chain combines TRBV7-8 with TRBJ2-5; no reliable D call. The DNA end favors TRBJ2-7, so the J call may be wrong. The CDR3 totals 15 residues. Germline CDR1 and CDR2: SGHVS and FQNEAQ. CDR3 coding DNA: TGTGCCAGCAGCTTAGTGGCGGAGTTTAACTACGAGCAGTACTTC. It encodes CASSLVAEFNYEQYF.

V usage is TRBV5-8 and J usage is TRBJ1-4; tentative D call: TRBD1 (6 bases). The CDR3 has 14 amino acids. V shed 2 bases and J shed 10 bases, with 15 bases lying between them. CDR1 is SGHTS, CDR2 YDEGEE, per germline. In DNA, the CDR3 is TGTGCCAGCAGCTTCAGGGGTAATAGAGGAAAACTGTTTTTT. It is translated as CASSFRGNRGKLFF.

This chain links TRBV5-4 with TRBJ1-2; tentative D call: TRBD1 (6 bases). V was pared by 4 bases and J by 4 bases, with 14 bases between. Germline values: CDR1 SGHNT, CDR2 YYREEE (reference sequence). The CDR3 contains 14 residues. For the CDR3, the DNA is TGTGCCAGCAGCACCCAGACAGGTCCCTATGGCTACACCTTC. This gives the protein CASSTQTGPYGYTF.

This chain links TRBV19 with TRBJ2-4; the match to TRBD2 covers 9 bases. The germline V gene encodes CDR1 LNHDA and CDR2 SQIVND (reference sequence). V lost 6 bases to trimming and J lost 10 bases; unmatched junction nucleotides: 1. The CDR3 sequence is 11 residues long. Here the CDR3 reads CASRTSGIQYF. The CDR3 DNA is TGTGCCAGTAGGACTAGCGGAATTCAGTACTTC.

The CDR3 sequence is CASSGSQPLGEQYF. CDR3 nucleotides: TGTGCCAGCAGTGGGAGCCAGCCTCTAGGGGAGCAGTACTTC. The genes are TRBV6-6 and TRBJ2-7; the D gene is possibly TRBD2 (5 bases). This CDR3 region has 14 residues. Trimming stripped 5 bases from V and 7 bases from J, with 18 bases between. The V gene's germline CDR1 is MNHNY and CDR2 SVGAGI (reference sequence).

This rearrangement joins TRBV5-1 to TRBJ2-1, with 11 bases aligning to TRBD2. Germline trimming cut 4 bases from V and 6 bases from J; bases unmatched to any gene: 6. In germline, CDR1 is SGHRS, CDR2 YFSETQ. The CDR3 extends over 15 amino acids. The CDR3 DNA is TGCGCCAGCAGCGTCACTAGCGGGAGCATCAATGAGCAGTTCTTC. Its translation: CASSVTSGSINEQFF.

V and J are TRBV29-1 and TRBJ2-7, with 7 bases matching TRBD1. The length of the CDR3 is 13 residues. Looked up from germline, CDR1 is SQVTM and CDR2 is ANQGSEA. The trim removed 7 bases at V and 8 bases at J, leaving 14 bases unmatched. The CDR3 region is CSAKVSQGKKQYF. The DNA for the CDR3 is TGCAGCGCCAAAGTATCACAGGGGAAGAAGCAGTACTTC.

This sequence joins TRBV7-2 and TRBJ2-3; 11 nucleotides line up with TRBD2. CDR1 and CDR2 from the germline V gene are SGHTA and FQGNSA. This CDR3 comprises 17 residues. V was pared by 1 base and J by 2 bases, with 5 bases of the junction left unmatched. CDR3 protein: CASSLGLAGWNTDTQYF. In DNA, the CDR3 is TGTGCCAGCAGCTTAGGACTAGCGGGATGGAACACAGATACGCAGTATTTT.

V and J are TRBV6-5 and TRBJ1-5, with 7 bases matching TRBD1. CDR1 MNHEY and CDR2 SVGAGI come from the germline V gene. CDR3 length: 14 residues. Trimming cost V 2 bases and J 7 bases; bases outside gene matches: 5. CDR3 bases: TGTGCCAGCAGTTACATGAGGGGGCAACAGCCCCAGCATTTT. It specifies CASSYMRGQQPQHF.

CDR3 sequence reads: CASSIRDTREKLFF. The CDR3 coding sequence is TGCGCCAGCAGCATCCGGGACACCCGTGAAAAACTGTTTTTT. The chain has TRBV4-1 and TRBJ1-4, with D perhaps TRBD1 (6 bases). CDR1 and CDR2 (germline): MGHRA, YSYEKL. CDR3 size: 14 residues. V lost 5 bases and J lost 7, with 14 bases in between.

V is TRBV2 and J is TRBJ2-1; D not resolved. The V end lost 8 bases, the J end lost 9 bases, and 20 bases lay between the germline ends. Germline values: CDR1 SNHLY, CDR2 FYNNEI. CDR3 length equals 14 residues. DNA of the CDR3: TGTGCCAGCTGTTTAACCCAGACTCGAGGTGAGCAGTTCTTC. This encodes CASCLTQTRGEQFF.

The chain joins TRBV10-1 to TRBJ2-7; tentatively, D is TRBD2 (6 bases). Per the germline V gene, CDR1 is WNHNN and CDR2 is SYGVQD (reference sequence). Trimming left V 4 bases short and J 6 bases short, with 13 bases between. The CDR3 is 13 residues long. CDR3 DNA: TGCGCCAGCAGTGGGGGGGTACCGGGCGAGCAGTACTTC. Translated: CASSGGVPGEQYF.

The chain links TRBV2 to TRBJ2-1, with D maybe TRBD2 (6 bases). Trimming shortened V by 8 bases and J by 8 bases, and 19 bases separated the two germline ends. Germline CDR1 and CDR2: SNHLY and FYNNEI. The CDR3 has 14 residues. DNA for the CDR3: TGTGCCAGCGTGAGACTAGACATTCCCGATGAGCAGTTCTTC. Encoded protein: CASVRLDIPDEQFF.

The rearrangement joins TRBV7-9 to TRBJ2-5; D ambiguous. Germline CDR1 is SEHNR and CDR2 is FQNEAQ (reference sequence). The CDR3 consists of 14 residues. Trimming removed 2 bases at V and 1 base at J, with 8 bases between. The CDR3 DNA follows: TGTGCCAGCAGCTTATTTGAGAGCCAAGAGACCCAGTACTTC. Its translation: CASSLFESQETQYF.

V usage is TRBV5-1 and J usage is TRBJ2-5, with 7 bases fitting TRBD1. V lost 8 bases, J lost 8 bases, and 15 bases stayed unmatched. The CDR3 covers 14 residues. From germline, CDR1 is SGHRS and CDR2 YFSETQ. The CDR3 DNA is TGCGCCAGTACCCCGGGACAGAGGACAGGTACCCAGTACTTC. This sequence encodes CASTPGQRTGTQYF.

In DNA form, the CDR3 reads TGTGCCAGCAGCTTACCTAGCGGGAGGGCCTTCTACAATGAGCAGTTCTTC. Its protein product is CASSLPSGRAFYNEQFF. The rearrangement links TRBV7-8 to TRBJ2-1; TRBD2 aligns across 12 bases. V gave up 2 bases and J gave up 3 bases; unmatched junction bases: 5. Germline CDR1 SGHVS, CDR2 FQNEAQ. The CDR3 is 17 residues long.

This clone has only a few counts. The chain combines TRBV28 with TRBJ2-3; 8 bases match TRBD2. The CDR3 extends over 17 amino acids. Germline CDR1 is MDHEN and CDR2 is SYDVKM. With 4 bases clipped from V and 4 bases from J, the junction kept 13 bases outside the gene matches. Here the CDR3 DNA reads TGTGCCAGCAGTTCTGGGACTAGAGGGAGTGCTGCAGATACGCAGTATTTT. Amino acids: CASSSGTRGSAADTQYF.

The gene calls are TRBV19 and TRBJ1-1, with a tentative D call TRBD1 (5 bases). The V and J ends lost 7 bases and 4 bases respectively, with 19 bases between them. The germline CDR1 and CDR2 sequences are LNHDA and SQIVND (reference sequence). The length of the CDR3 is 15 residues. The CDR3 DNA reads TGTGCCAGTACCCCATACGCCGGGGGAGTCACTGAAGCTTTCTTT. Translated: CASTPYAGGVTEAFF.

The gene calls are TRBV27 and TRBJ1-1, with D tentatively TRBD1 (6 bases). The CDR3 is 17 residues long. CDR1 MNHEY and CDR2 SMNVEV come from the germline V gene (reference sequence). Trimming cost V 10 bases and J 2 bases, with 26 bases left between them. The CDR3 protein is CATLPPRAEQGNTEAFF. The CDR3 nucleotides read TGTGCCACCCTCCCACCGCGGGCCGAACAGGGTAACACTGAAGCTTTCTTT.

The V call is TRBV29-1, the J call TRBJ2-5; maybe TRBD1 (5 bases). V lost 0 bases to trimming and J lost 12 bases, with 11 bases between them. CDR3 length: 11 amino acids. The germline V gene encodes CDR1 SQVTM and CDR2 ANQGSEA. The CDR3 DNA reads as TGCAGCGTTGAAGATCCAGGGTTCAAGTACTTC. It encodes CSVEDPGFKYF.

V gene TRBV7-2 combines with J gene TRBJ2-7; D may be TRBD2 (5 bases). The germline V gene encodes CDR1 SGHTA and CDR2 FQGNSA. The CDR3 sequence is 14 residues long. The ends were cut back, 7 bases at V and 0 bases at J, with 13 bases in the middle. The CDR3 DNA reads TGTGCCAGCACCCAACGAGGGAGCTCCTACGAGCAGTACTTC. This codes for CASTQRGSSYEQYF. The full variable domain, its missing parts supplied by reference TRBV7-2 and TRBJ2-7, is GAGVSQSPSNKVTEKGKDVELRCDPISGHTALYWYRQSLGQGLEFLIYFQGNSAPDKSGLPSDRFSAERTGGSVSTLTIQRTQQEDSAVYLCASTQRGSSYEQYFGPGTRLTVT.

The gene calls are TRBV19 and TRBJ2-1; 7 nucleotides match TRBD2. V lost 9 bases to trimming and J lost 5 bases; unmatched junction nucleotides: 7. CDR3 length equals 13 residues. Looked up from germline, CDR1 is LNHDA and CDR2 is SQIVND (reference sequence). CDR3 sequence reads: CASNSGQDNEQFF. Here the CDR3 DNA reads TGTGCCAGCAATAGCGGGCAAGACAATGAGCAGTTCTTC. The variable domain in full, completed from reference TRBV19 and TRBJ2-1, reads DGGITQSPKYLFRKEGQNVTLSCEQNLNHDAMYWYRQDPGQGLRLIYYSQIVNDFQKGDIAEGYSVSREKKESFPLTVTSAQKNPTAFYLCASNSGQDNEQFFGPGTRLTVL.

The rearrangement joins TRBV27 to TRBJ1-5; TRBD1 matches at 8 bases. Germline-derived CDR1 and CDR2 are MNHEY and SMNVEV (reference sequence). The CDR3 spans 13 residues. With V trimmed by 5 bases and J by 6 bases, 3 bases remained unmatched. CDR3 loop: CASSMTGVQPQHF. The CDR3 bases are TGTGCCAGCAGTATGACAGGGGTTCAGCCCCAGCATTTT.

The chain employs TRBV18 and TRBJ1-1, with no clear D. Germline V gives CDR1 KGHSH, CDR2 LQKENI. Trimming took 6 bases from V and 1 from J, leaving 12 bases between them. The CDR3 runs to 14 residues. In DNA, the CDR3 is TGTGCCAGCTCCTTTGGGAGTTCGAACACTGAAGCTTTCTTT. This encodes CASSFGSSNTEAFF. Filled out from reference TRBV18 and TRBJ1-1, the complete variable domain reads NAGVMQNPRHLVRRRGQEARLRCSPMKGHSHVYWYRQLPEEGLKFMVYLQKENIIDESGMPKERFSAEFPKEGPSILRIQQVVRGDSAAYFCASSFGSSNTEAFFGQGTRLTVV.

The chain recombines TRBV11-3 with TRBJ2-1, with D maybe TRBD1 (6 bases). The CDR3 is 16 residues long. The V end was cut by 5 bases, the J end by 9 bases, with 23 bases between. Germline V gene lookup returns CDR1 SGHNT and CDR2 YENEEA. For the CDR3, the DNA is TGTGCCAGCAGCCCAGTACAGGGACCGGCTGTGGGTGAGCAGTTCTTC. Amino acid sequence: CASSPVQGPAVGEQFF.

The chain joins TRBV6-1 to TRBJ2-5; D is unresolved. CDR3 length: 12 amino acids. From germline, CDR1 is MNHNS and CDR2 SASEGT. With 2 bases removed from V and 7 bases from J, the gap between germline ends came to 8 bases. The CDR3 sequence: CASSEPKRTQYF. The DNA of the CDR3 is TGTGCCAGCAGTGAACCTAAGCGGACCCAGTACTTC.

As for this clone: One end of the junction fails to match germline, which may point to a read error. J is TRBJ2-1 and V is TRBV5-6, with D possibly being TRBD2 (6 bases). This CDR3 has 13 amino acids. CDR1 SGHDT and CDR2 YYEEEE come from the germline V gene. CDR3 DNA sequence: TGTGCCAGCAGCTCCCAGCTACGGGACTTGGGAGTCTTC. Its protein is CASSSQLRDLGVF.

The gene calls are TRBV7-9 and TRBJ1-2; D is unresolved. There are 15 residues in the CDR3. Per germline, CDR1 SEHNR and CDR2 FQNEAQ (reference sequence). The V end was cut by 1 base, the J end by 3 bases, with 12 bases between. CDR3 amino acids: CASSLGQVRHYGYTF. The CDR3 DNA reads as TGTGCCAGCAGCTTAGGGCAAGTGCGGCACTATGGCTACACCTTC.

The rearrangement uses TRBV28 and TRBJ2-7, with a possible D match to TRBD2 (6 bases). The CDR3 consists of 13 residues. Germline V gene data show CDR1 as MDHEN and CDR2 as SYDVKM. Trimming shortened V by 5 bases and J by 7 bases, and 15 bases separated the two germline ends. The CDR3 DNA sequence: TGTGCCAGCAGTACCGGAGGGCTTCAGGAGCAGTACTTC. Amino acid sequence: CASSTGGLQEQYF.